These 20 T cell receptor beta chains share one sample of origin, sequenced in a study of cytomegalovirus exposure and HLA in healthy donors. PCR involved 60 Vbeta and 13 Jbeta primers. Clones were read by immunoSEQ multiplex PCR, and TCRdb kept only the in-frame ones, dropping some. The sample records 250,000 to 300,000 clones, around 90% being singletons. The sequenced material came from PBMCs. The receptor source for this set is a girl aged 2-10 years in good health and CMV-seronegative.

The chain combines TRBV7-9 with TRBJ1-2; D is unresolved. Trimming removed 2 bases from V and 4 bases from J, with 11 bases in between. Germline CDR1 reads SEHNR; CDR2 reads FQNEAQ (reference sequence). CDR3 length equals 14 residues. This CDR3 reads CASSLPATGYGYTF. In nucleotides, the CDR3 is TGTGCCAGCAGCTTACCCGCGACGGGCTATGGCTACACCTTC.

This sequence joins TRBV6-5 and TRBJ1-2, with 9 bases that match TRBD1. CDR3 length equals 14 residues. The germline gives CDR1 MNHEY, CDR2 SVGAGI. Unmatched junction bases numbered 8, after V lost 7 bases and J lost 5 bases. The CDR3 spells CASTPGTGRYGYTF. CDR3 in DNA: TGTGCCAGCACCCCAGGGACAGGGAGATATGGCTACACCTTC.

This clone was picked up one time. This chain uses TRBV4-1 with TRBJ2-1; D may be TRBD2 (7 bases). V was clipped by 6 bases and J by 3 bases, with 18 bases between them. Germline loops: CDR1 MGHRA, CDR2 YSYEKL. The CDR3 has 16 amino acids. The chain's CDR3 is CASRAVGGGLYNEQFF. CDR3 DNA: TGCGCCAGCAGAGCAGTGGGAGGGGGTCTCTACAATGAGCAGTTCTTC.

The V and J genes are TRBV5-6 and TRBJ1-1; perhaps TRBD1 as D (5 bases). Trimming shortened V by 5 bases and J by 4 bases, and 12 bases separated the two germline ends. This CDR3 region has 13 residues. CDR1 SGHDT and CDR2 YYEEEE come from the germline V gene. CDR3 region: CASSNMGGTEAFF. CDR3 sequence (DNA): TGTGCCAGCAGTAACATGGGGGGCACTGAAGCTTTCTTT.

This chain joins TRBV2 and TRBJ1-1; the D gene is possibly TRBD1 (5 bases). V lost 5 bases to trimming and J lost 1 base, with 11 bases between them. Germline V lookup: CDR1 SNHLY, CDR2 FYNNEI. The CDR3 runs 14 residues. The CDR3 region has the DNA TGTGCCAGCAGTTTCAGGGAAGGGAACACTGAAGCTTTCTTT. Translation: CASSFREGNTEAFF.

CDR3 coding DNA: TGTGCCAGCAGCCGTCCGGGACAGGGGGCCTCTGGGGCCAACGTCCTGACTTTC. It encodes CASSRPGQGASGANVLTF. This rearrangement joins TRBV13 to TRBJ2-6; TRBD1 matches 12 bases. The CDR3 totals 18 residues. Per germline, CDR1 PRHDT and CDR2 FYEKMQ (reference sequence). V shed 5 bases, J shed 0 bases, and the junction held 5 bases outside the gene matches.

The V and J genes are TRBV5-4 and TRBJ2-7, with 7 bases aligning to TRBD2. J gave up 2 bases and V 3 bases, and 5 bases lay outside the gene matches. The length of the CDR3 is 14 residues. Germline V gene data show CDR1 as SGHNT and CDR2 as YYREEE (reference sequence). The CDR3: CASSSGTNTYEQYF. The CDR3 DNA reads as TGTGCCAGCAGCTCCGGGACTAACACCTACGAGCAGTACTTC.

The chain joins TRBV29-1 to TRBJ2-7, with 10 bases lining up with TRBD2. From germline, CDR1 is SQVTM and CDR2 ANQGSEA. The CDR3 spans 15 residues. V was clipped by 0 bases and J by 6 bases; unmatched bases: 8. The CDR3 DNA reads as TGCAGCGTTGAAGATTGGAGCGGGAGGGCCGGCGAGCAGTACTTC. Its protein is CSVEDWSGRAGEQYF.

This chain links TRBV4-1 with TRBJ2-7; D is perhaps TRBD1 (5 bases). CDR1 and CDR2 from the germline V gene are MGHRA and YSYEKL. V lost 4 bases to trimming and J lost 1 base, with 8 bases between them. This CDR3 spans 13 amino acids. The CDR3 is CASSPDRSYEQYF. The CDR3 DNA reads TGCGCCAGCAGCCCCGACAGATCCTACGAGCAGTACTTC.

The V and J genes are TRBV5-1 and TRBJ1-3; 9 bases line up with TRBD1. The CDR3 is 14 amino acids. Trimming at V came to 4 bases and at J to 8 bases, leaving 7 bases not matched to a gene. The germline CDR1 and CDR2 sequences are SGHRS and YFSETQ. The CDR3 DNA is TGCGCCAGCAGCGACCCGACAGGGGGTCACACCATATATTTT. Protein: CASSDPTGGHTIYF.

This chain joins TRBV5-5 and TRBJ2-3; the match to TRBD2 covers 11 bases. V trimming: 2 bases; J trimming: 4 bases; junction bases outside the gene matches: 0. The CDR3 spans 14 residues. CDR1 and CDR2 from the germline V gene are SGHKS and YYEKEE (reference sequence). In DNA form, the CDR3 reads TGTGCCAGCAGCTTTAGCGGGGGGGCAGATACGCAGTATTTT. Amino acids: CASSFSGGADTQYF.

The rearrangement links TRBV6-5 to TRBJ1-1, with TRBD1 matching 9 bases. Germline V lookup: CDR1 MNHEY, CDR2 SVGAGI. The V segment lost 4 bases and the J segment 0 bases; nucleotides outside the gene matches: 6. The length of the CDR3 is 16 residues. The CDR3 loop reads CASSFLGQGMNTEAFF. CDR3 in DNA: TGTGCCAGCAGTTTTTTGGGACAGGGAATGAACACTGAAGCTTTCTTT.

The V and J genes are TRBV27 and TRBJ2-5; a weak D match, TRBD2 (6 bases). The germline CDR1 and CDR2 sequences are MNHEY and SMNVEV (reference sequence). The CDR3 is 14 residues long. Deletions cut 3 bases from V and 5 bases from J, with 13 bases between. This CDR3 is CASSLSRRDETQYF. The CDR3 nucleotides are TGTGCCAGCAGTTTGTCCAGGAGGGACGAGACCCAGTACTTC.

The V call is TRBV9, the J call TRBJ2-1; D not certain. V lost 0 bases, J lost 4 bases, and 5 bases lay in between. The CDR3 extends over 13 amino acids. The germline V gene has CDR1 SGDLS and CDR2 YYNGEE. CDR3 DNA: TGTGCCAGCAGCGTAGCTCCGTACAATGAGCAGTTCTTC. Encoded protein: CASSVAPYNEQFF.

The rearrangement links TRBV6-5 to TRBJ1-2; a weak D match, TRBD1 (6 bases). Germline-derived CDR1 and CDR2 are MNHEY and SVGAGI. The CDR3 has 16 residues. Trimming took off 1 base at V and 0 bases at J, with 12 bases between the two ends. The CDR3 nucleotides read TGTGCCAGCAGTTACTTACGGGACACCACTAACTATGGCTACACCTTC. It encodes CASSYLRDTTNYGYTF.

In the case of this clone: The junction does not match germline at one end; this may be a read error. In nucleotides, the CDR3 is TGTGCCTGGAGTAGTAGGGGGCAATTTAACTTT. Translating it yields CAWSSRGQFNF. The V gene is TRBV30, the J gene TRBJ1-6; 7 bases agree with TRBD1. The CDR3 runs 11 residues. Germline V gives CDR1 GTSNPN, CDR2 SVGIG (reference sequence).

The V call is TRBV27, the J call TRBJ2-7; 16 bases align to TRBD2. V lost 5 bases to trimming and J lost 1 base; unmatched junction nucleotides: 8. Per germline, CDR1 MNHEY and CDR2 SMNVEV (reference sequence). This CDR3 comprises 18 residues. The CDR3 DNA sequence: TGTGCCAGCAGTCACCGGGGACTAGCGGGAGGGCCGTCCTACGAGCAGTACTTC. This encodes CASSHRGLAGGPSYEQYF.

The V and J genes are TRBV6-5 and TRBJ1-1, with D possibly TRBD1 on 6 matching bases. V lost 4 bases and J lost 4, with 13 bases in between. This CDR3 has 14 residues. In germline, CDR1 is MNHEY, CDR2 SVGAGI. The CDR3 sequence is CASSSQGQFTEAFF. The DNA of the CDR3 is TGTGCCAGCAGTTCCCAGGGGCAGTTCACTGAAGCTTTCTTT.

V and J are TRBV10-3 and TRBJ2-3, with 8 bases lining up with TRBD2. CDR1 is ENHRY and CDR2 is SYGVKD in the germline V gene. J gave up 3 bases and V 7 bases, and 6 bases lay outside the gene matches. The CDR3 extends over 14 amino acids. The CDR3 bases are TGTGCCATCACCAAGAGCGGGGGAACAGATACGCAGTATTTT. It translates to CAITKSGGTDTQYF.

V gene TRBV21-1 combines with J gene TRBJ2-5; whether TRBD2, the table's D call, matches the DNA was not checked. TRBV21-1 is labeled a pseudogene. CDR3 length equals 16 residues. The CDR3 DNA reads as TGTGCCAGCAGCAAAATAAGCGGATGGTACCAAGAGACCCAGTACTTC. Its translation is CASSKISGWYQETQYF.